A single sample gave rise to the 10 T cell receptor beta chains below, sequenced in a study of blood T cell repertoires in COVID-19 (dated by TCRdb to 2019 to 2021). The method behind the library was the immunoSEQ multiplex PCR assay. TCRdb's version of the immuneACCESS table is confined to in-frame rearrangements and falls short of the full clone set. An unresolved V gene accounts for under half of the shortfall where checked; the remainder is of unknown origin. Recorded for this sample are approximately 150,000 clones; roughly four fifths of them occurred a single time. The ten most abundant clones make up about 11% of the sample. Sequenced material: peripheral blood. The receptors were sampled from a human donor in a cohort sampled during active COVID-19.

The CDR3 loop reads CASSPPGSEAFF. The CDR3, as DNA: TGTGCCAGCAGTCCACCAGGATCTGAAGCTTTCTTT. The genes are TRBV27 and TRBJ1-1; D gene unclear. Looked up from germline, CDR1 is MNHEY and CDR2 is SMNVEV (reference sequence). The ends were cut back, 5 bases at V and 6 bases at J, with 10 bases in the middle. The CDR3 is made up of 12 amino acids.

This clone occurred once. This chain links TRBV27 with TRBJ2-7, with a weak D call TRBD1 (6 bases). V dropped 5 bases and J dropped 0 bases, with 11 bases sitting between them. The CDR3 is 14 amino acids. Germline-derived CDR1 and CDR2 are MNHEY and SMNVEV (reference sequence). DNA for the CDR3: TGTGCCAGCAGTGCCAGGGGAAACTCCTACGAGCAGTACTTC. Protein sequence: CASSARGNSYEQYF.

The count of this clone is one. V and J are TRBV10-2 and TRBJ2-1, with 8 bases that match TRBD2. The V segment lost 3 bases and the J segment 9 bases; nucleotides outside the gene matches: 13. Germline V gene sequence: CDR1 WSHSY, CDR2 SAAADI. This CDR3 is built from 16 residues. The CDR3 DNA follows: TGCGCCAGCAGTGAAACAGCGGGAGTGGGTTTGGGTGAGCAGTTCTTC. This encodes CASSETAGVGLGEQFF.

The chain recombines TRBV27 with TRBJ1-3, with TRBD1 as a possible D gene (5 bases). The CDR3 length is 14 residues. Germline lookup yields CDR1 MNHEY and CDR2 SMNVEV (reference sequence). V lost 6 bases and J lost 0, with 9 bases in between. This chain's CDR3 is CASSQGSSGNTIYF. DNA for the CDR3: TGTGCCAGCAGCCAGGGTTCCTCTGGAAACACCATATATTTT.

The J gene is TRBJ1-2, the V gene TRBV5-1; D is unresolved. Trimming cost V 3 bases and J 9 bases, with 15 bases left between them. CDR1 SGHRS and CDR2 YFSETQ come from the germline V gene. The CDR3 totals 13 residues. CDR3 residues: CASSSSEGRRYTF. The CDR3 DNA reads TGCGCCAGCAGCTCCTCGGAGGGAAGACGCTACACCTTC.

This sequence joins TRBV19 and TRBJ1-4; D remains ambiguous. V lost 3 bases, J lost 8 bases, and 10 bases lay in between. Looked up from germline, CDR1 is LNHDA and CDR2 is SQIVND (reference sequence). The CDR3 spans 13 residues. CDR3 sequence (DNA): TGTGCCAGTAGTATTGGCCATTACGAAAAACTGTTTTTT. Protein: CASSIGHYEKLFF.

The chain uses TRBV6-1 and TRBJ1-5; TRBD1 agrees at 8 bases. Germline V lookup: CDR1 MNHNS, CDR2 SASEGT. The V gene end was trimmed by 3 bases and the J gene end by 5 bases; junction bases not matched to a gene: 6. This CDR3 region has 15 residues. CDR3 protein: CASSDQGQAYQPQHF. In nucleotides, the CDR3 is TGTGCCAGCAGTGATCAGGGACAGGCCTATCAGCCCCAGCATTTT.

The V and J genes are TRBV4-1 and TRBJ1-2; 7 positions agree with TRBD1. From germline, CDR1 is MGHRA and CDR2 YSYEKL. The CDR3 totals 15 residues. V lost 2 bases, J lost 8 bases, and 11 bases stayed unmatched. The chain's CDR3 is CASSQWGQPEEGYTF. The CDR3 nucleotides are TGCGCCAGCAGCCAATGGGGACAGCCGGAGGAAGGCTACACCTTC.

The chain is built from TRBV11-2 and TRBJ2-7; no definite D call. Germline values: CDR1 SGHAT, CDR2 FQNNGV. The CDR3 spans 14 residues. V shed 5 bases and J shed 7 bases, with 18 bases lying between them. The CDR3 region is CASSPTRSSREQYF. The CDR3 DNA sequence: TGTGCCAGCAGCCCGACAAGAAGTTCTCGGGAGCAGTACTTC.

This chain uses TRBV5-1 with TRBJ2-2, with TRBD2 matching over 15 bases. J gave up 5 bases and V 2 bases, and 10 bases lay outside the gene matches. The CDR3 runs 19 residues. Germline V gene data show CDR1 as SGHRS and CDR2 as YFSETQ. CDR3 sequence reads: CASSFFGLAGGQSTGELFF. Written as DNA, the CDR3 is TGCGCCAGCAGCTTCTTCGGACTAGCGGGGGGGCAAAGTACCGGGGAGCTGTTTTTT.